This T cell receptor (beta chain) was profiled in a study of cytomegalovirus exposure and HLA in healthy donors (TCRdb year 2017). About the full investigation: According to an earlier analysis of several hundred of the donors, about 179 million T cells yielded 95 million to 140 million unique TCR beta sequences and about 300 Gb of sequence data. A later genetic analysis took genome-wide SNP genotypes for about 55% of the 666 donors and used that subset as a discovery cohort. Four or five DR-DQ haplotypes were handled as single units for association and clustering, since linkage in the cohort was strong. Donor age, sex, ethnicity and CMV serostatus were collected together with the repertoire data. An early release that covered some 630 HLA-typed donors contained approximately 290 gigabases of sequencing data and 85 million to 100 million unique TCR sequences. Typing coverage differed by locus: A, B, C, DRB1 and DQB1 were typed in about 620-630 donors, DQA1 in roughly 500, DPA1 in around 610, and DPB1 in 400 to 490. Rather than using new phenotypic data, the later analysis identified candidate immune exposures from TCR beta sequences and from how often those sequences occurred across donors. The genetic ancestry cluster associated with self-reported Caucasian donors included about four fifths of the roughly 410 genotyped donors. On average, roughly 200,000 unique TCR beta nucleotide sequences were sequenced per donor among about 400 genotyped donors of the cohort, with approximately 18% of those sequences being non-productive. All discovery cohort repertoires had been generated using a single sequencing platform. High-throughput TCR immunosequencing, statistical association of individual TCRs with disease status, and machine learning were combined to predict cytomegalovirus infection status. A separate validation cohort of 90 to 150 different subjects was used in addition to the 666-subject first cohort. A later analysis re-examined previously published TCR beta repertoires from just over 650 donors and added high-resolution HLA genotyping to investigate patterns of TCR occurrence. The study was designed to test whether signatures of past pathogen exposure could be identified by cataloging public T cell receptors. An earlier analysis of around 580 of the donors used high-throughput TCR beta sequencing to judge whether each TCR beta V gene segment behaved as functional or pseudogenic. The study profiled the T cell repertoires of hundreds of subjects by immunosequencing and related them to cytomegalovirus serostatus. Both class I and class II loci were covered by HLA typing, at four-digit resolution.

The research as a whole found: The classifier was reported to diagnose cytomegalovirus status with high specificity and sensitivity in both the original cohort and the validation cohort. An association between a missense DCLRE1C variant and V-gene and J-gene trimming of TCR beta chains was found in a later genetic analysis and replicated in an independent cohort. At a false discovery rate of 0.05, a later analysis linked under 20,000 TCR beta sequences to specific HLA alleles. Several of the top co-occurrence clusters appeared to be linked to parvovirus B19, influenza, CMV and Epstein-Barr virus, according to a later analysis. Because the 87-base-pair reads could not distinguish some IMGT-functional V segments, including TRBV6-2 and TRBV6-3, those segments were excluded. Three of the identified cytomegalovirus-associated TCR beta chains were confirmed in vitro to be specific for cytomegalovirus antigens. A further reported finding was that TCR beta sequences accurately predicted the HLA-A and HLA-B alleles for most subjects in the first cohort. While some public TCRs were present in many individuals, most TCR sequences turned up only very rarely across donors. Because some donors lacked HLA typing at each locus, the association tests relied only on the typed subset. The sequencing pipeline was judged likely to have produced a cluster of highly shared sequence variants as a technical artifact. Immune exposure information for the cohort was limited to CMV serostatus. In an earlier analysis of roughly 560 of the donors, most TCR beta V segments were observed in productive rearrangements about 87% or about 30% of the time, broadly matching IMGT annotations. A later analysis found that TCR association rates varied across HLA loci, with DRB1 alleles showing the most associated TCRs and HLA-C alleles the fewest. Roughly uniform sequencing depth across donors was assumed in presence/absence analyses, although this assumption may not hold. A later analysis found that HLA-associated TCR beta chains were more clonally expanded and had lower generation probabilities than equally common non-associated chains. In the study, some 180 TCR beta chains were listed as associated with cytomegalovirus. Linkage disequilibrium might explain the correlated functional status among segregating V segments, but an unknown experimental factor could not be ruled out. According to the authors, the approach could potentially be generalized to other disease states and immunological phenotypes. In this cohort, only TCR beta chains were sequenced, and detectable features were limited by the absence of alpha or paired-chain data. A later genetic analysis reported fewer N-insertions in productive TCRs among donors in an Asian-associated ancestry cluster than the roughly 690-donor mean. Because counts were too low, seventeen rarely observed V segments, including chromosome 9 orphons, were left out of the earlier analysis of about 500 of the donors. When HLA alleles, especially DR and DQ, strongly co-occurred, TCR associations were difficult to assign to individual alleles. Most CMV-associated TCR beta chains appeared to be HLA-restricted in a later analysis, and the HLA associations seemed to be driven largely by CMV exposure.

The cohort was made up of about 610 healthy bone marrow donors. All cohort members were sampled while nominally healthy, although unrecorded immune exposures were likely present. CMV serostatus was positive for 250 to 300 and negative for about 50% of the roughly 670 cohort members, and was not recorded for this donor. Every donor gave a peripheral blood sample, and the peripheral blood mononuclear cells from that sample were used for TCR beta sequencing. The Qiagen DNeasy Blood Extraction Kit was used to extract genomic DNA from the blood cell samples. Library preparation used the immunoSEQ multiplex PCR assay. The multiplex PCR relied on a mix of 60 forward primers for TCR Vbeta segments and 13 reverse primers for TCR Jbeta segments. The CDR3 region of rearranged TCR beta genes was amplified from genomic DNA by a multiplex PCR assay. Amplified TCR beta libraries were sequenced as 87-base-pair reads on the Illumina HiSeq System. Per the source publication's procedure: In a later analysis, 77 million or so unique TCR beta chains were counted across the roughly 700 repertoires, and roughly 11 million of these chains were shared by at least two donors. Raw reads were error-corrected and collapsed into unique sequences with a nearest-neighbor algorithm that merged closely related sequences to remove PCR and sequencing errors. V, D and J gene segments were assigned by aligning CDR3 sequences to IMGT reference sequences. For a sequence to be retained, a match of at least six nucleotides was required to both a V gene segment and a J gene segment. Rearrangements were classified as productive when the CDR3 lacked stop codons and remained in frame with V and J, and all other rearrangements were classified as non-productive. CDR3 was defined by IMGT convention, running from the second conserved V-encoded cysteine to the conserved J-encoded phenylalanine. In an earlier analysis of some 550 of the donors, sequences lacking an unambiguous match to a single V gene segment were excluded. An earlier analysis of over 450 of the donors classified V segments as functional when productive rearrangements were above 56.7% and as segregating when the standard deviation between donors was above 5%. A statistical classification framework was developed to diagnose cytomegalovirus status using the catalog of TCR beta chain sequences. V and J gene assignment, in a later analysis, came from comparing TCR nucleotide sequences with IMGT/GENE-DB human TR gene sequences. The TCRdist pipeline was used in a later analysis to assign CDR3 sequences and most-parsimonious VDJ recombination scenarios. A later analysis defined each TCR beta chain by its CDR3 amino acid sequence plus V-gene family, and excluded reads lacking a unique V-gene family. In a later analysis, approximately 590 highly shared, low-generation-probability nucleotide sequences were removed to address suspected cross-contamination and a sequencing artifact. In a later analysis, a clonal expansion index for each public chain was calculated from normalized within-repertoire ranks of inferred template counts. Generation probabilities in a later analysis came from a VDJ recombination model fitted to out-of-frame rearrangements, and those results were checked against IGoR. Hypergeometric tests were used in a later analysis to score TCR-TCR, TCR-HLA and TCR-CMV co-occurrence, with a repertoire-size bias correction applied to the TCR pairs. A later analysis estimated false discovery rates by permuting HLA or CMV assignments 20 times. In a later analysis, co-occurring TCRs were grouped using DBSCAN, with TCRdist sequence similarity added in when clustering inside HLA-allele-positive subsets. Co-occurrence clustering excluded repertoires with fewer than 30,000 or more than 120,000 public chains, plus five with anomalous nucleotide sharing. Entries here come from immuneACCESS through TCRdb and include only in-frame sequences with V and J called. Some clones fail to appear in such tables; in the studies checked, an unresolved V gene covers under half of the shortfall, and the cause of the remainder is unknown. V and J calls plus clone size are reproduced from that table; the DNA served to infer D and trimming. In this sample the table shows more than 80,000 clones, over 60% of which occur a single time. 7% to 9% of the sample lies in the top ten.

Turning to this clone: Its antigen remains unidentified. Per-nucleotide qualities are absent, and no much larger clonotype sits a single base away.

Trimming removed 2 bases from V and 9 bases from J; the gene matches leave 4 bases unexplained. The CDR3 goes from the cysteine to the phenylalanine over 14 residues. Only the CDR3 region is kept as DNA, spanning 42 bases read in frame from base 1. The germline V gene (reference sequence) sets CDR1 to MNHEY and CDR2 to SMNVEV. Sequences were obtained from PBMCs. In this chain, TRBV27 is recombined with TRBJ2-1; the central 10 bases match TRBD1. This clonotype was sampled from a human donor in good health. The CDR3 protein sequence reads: CASSLGGQGLEQFF. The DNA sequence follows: TGTGCCAGCAGTTTAGGGGGACAGGGGCTTGAGCAGTTCTTC.